The next 29 T cell receptor beta chains were all read from a single sample in a study of blood T cell repertoires in COVID-19. The table came from immunoSEQ multiplex PCR; TCRdb's copy has only in-frame clones and leaves some out. The sample records about 300,000 clones, just under 90% being singletons. Sequencing was performed on peripheral blood. The receptors were sampled from a woman younger than 45 with COVID-19, enrolled during active disease.

V and J are TRBV3-1 (or the pseudogene TRBV3-2) and TRBJ1-4; TRBD1 matches at 7 bases. The CDR3 loop spans 20 amino acids. V was pared by 0 bases and J by 3 bases, with 16 bases of the junction left unmatched. CDR1 and CDR2 (germline): LGHDT, YNNKEL (reference sequence). The CDR3 region has the DNA TGTGCCAGCAGCCAAGAGGTGGTGCTCTCGGGGACAGCTCCTAATGAAAAACTGTTTTTT. Translation: CASSQEVVLSGTAPNEKLFF.

The chain combines TRBV11-3 with TRBJ2-3; no clear D gene. The V and J ends lost 1 base and 4 bases respectively, with 3 bases between them. The CDR3 is 12 amino acids. Germline V CDR1 and CDR2: SGHNT, YENEEA. The CDR3 reads CASSLAPDTQYF. The CDR3 region has the DNA TGTGCCAGCAGCTTAGCTCCAGATACGCAGTATTTT.

The chain couples TRBV21-1 to TRBJ2-5; the table's D call TRBD2 went unverified against the DNA. TRBV21-1 is noted as a pseudogene. The CDR3 has 15 amino acids. CDR3 residues: CASSSGTRGIETQYF. In DNA form, the CDR3 reads TGTGCCAGCAGCTCCGGGACTAGGGGTATAGAGACCCAGTACTTC.

This clone appeared a single time. J is TRBJ1-5 and V is TRBV7-2, with a possible D match to TRBD1 (5 bases). The V gene lost 1 base and the J gene lost 5 bases, with 15 bases spanning the gap. Germline V gene lookup returns CDR1 SGHTA and CDR2 FQGNSA. The length of the CDR3 is 16 residues. This CDR3 reads CASSLVVGRVDQPQHF. The CDR3 DNA is TGTGCCAGCAGCTTAGTTGTCGGCAGGGTGGATCAGCCCCAGCATTTT.

J is TRBJ1-4 and V is TRBV7-9, with unresolved D. The CDR3 has 17 amino acids. CDR1 SEHNR and CDR2 FQNEAQ come from the germline V gene (reference sequence). V was pared by 0 bases and J by 0 bases, with 11 bases between. The CDR3 DNA sequence: TGTGCCAGCAGCTTAGCGGGCCGGGGAGCAACTAATGAAAAACTGTTTTTT. Protein product: CASSLAGRGATNEKLFF.

For the CDR3, the DNA is TGTGCCGGCCAAAAGACAGGGAAAAATCAGCCCCAGCATTTT. Residues: CAGQKTGKNQPQHF. The chain carries TRBV7-9 and TRBJ1-5, with TRBD1 matching 7 bases. The germline gives CDR1 SEHNR, CDR2 FQNEAQ (reference sequence). This CDR3 spans 14 amino acids. The junction had 11 bases not matched to a gene; V was cut back by 11 bases and J by 4 bases.

Concerning this clone itself: This sample also contains other DNA sequences that code for the same CDR3. V is TRBV27 and J is TRBJ1-1, with D possibly TRBD1 on 5 matching bases. V dropped 3 bases and J dropped 1 base, with 6 bases sitting between them. This CDR3 has 13 amino acids. The germline gives CDR1 MNHEY, CDR2 SMNVEV (reference sequence). The CDR3 nucleotides are TGTGCCAGCAGTTTTACAGGGAACACTGAAGCTTTCTTT. As protein: CASSFTGNTEAFF.

The V and J genes are TRBV5-1 and TRBJ2-7; 9 bases align to TRBD1. Trimming removed 3 bases from V and 4 bases from J; junction bases left unmatched: 5. CDR1 and CDR2 (germline): SGHRS, YFSETQ. There are 14 residues in the CDR3. The CDR3 reads CASSSGQGLYEQYV. DNA of the CDR3: TGCGCCAGCAGCTCTGGACAGGGGTTGTACGAGCAGTACGTC.

In its sample, this clone was seen once. J is TRBJ1-1 and V is TRBV11-3, with D possibly TRBD1 on 6 matching bases. Trimming left V 4 bases short and J 10 bases short, with 16 bases between. This CDR3 is built from 13 residues. Germline CDR1 and CDR2: SGHNT and YENEEA. The chain's CDR3 is CASSSPPDSVAFF. For the CDR3, the DNA is TGTGCCAGCAGCTCGCCCCCGGACAGTGTAGCTTTCTTT.

This chain uses TRBV11-3 with TRBJ1-2, with a possible D match to TRBD1 (6 bases). Germline CDR1 SGHNT, CDR2 YENEEA. V was clipped by 3 bases and J by 7 bases, with 15 bases between them. The length of the CDR3 is 14 residues. The CDR3 bases are TGTGCCAGCAGCTTCACGTCAGGGGTTGGTGGCTACACCTTC. Translation: CASSFTSGVGGYTF.

The chain couples TRBV6-2 or TRBV6-3 to TRBJ1-2; 7 positions match TRBD1. This CDR3 is built from 13 residues. V trimming: 5 bases; J trimming: 8 bases; junction bases outside the gene matches: 8. Per the germline V gene, CDR1 is MNHEY and CDR2 is SVGEGT. The CDR3 spells CASSRGTVDGYTF. The CDR3 DNA follows: TGTGCCAGCAGTCGCGGGACAGTTGACGGCTACACCTTC.

This chain connects TRBV6-6 to TRBJ2-7, with 7 bases lining up with TRBD2. CDR1 is MNHNY and CDR2 is SVGAGI in the germline V gene (reference sequence). The CDR3 is 13 amino acids. V trimming: 5 bases; J trimming: 5 bases; junction bases outside the gene matches: 6. The CDR3 spells CASSQLATNEQYV. Written as DNA, the CDR3 is TGTGCCAGCAGTCAACTAGCGACCAACGAGCAGTACGTC.

V gene TRBV7-6 combines with J gene TRBJ1-3; maybe TRBD1 (6 bases). The V gene's germline CDR1 is SGHVS and CDR2 FNYEAQ. Trimming removed 0 bases at V and 2 bases at J, with 11 bases between. CDR3 size: 16 residues. Written as DNA, the CDR3 is TGTGCCAGCAGCTTAGCAGGAGGGGGGGCTGGAAACACCATATATTTT. As protein: CASSLAGGGAGNTIYF. The full variable domain, in which reference TRBV7-6 and TRBJ1-3 provide the parts outside the CDR3, is GAGVSQSPRYKVTKRGQDVALRCDPISGHVSLYWYRQALGQGPEFLTYFNYEAQQDKSGLPNDRFSAERPEGSISTLTIQRTEQRDSAMYRCASSLAGGGAGNTIYFGEGSWLTVV.

J is TRBJ1-6 and V is TRBV30, with TRBD1 identical over 7 bases. Per germline, CDR1 GTSNPN and CDR2 SVGIG (reference sequence). The V and J ends lost 7 bases and 3 bases, in that order; junction bases with no gene match: 6. This CDR3 contains 14 residues. As DNA, the CDR3 is TGTGCCTCAACAGGGGAAGTCTATAATTCACCCCTCCACTTT. This translates into CASTGEVYNSPLHF.

The gene calls are TRBV7-2 and TRBJ1-1; D is perhaps TRBD1 (6 bases). The germline gives CDR1 SGHTA, CDR2 FQGNSA. V was cut by 2 bases and J by 5 bases, with 12 bases left in between. The CDR3 loop spans 14 amino acids. The CDR3 loop is CASSLRYRATEAFF. In DNA form, the CDR3 reads TGTGCCAGCAGCTTAAGGTACAGGGCTACTGAAGCTTTCTTT. Complete variable domain (other parts from reference TRBV7-2 and TRBJ1-1): GAGVSQSPSNKVTEKGKDVELRCDPISGHTALYWYRQSLGQGLEFLIYFQGNSAPDKSGLPSDRFSAERTGGSVSTLTIQRTQQEDSAVYLCASSLRYRATEAFFGQGTRLTVV.

The chain carries TRBV10-1 and TRBJ1-5, with 7 nucleotides matching TRBD1. The V and J ends lost 5 bases and 2 bases, in that order; junction bases with no gene match: 0. There are 13 residues in the CDR3. CDR1 WNHNN and CDR2 SYGVQD come from the germline V gene (reference sequence). CDR3 sequence reads: CASSTGGNQPQHF. The CDR3 nucleotides are TGCGCCAGCAGTACAGGGGGCAATCAGCCCCAGCATTTT.

This clone was counted a single time. In DNA, the CDR3 is TGTGCCAGCAGTCCCAAAGGGGGCACTGAAGCTTTCTTT. It specifies CASSPKGGTEAFF. The chain is built from TRBV27 and TRBJ1-1; weak D call: TRBD1 (6 bases). This CDR3 region has 13 residues. The germline V gene encodes CDR1 MNHEY and CDR2 SMNVEV (reference sequence). V lost 5 bases and J 4 bases, leaving 11 bases between the germline ends.

The chain carries TRBV4-1 and TRBJ1-5; D gene ambiguous. This CDR3 has 15 amino acids. Germline CDR1 MGHRA, CDR2 YSYEKL. V lost 1 base and J lost 3, with 10 bases in between. Here the CDR3 reads CASSQVPGPNQPQHF. CDR3 sequence (DNA): TGCGCCAGCAGCCAAGTCCCCGGTCCCAATCAGCCCCAGCATTTT.

This chain uses TRBV6-5 with TRBJ1-1; D uncertain. Germline V gives CDR1 MNHEY, CDR2 SVGAGI. V dropped 2 bases and J dropped 2 bases, with 6 bases sitting between them. The CDR3 spans 13 residues. The CDR3 protein is CASSYAPNTEAFF. The DNA of the CDR3 is TGTGCCAGCAGTTACGCGCCAAACACTGAAGCTTTCTTT.

The chain recombines TRBV4-1 with TRBJ1-2; D call uncertain. Trimming removed 1 base at V and 7 bases at J, with 16 bases between. The CDR3 runs to 15 residues. Germline CDR1 MGHRA, CDR2 YSYEKL. The DNA for the CDR3 is TGCGCCAGCAGCCAAGTCGCCGGAGCGGTATCTGGCTACACCTTC. It translates to CASSQVAGAVSGYTF.

The V and J genes are TRBV11-3 and TRBJ1-2; D gene unclear. CDR3 length: 14 amino acids. The germline CDR1 and CDR2 sequences are SGHNT and YENEEA. V was pared by 0 bases and J by 3 bases, with 8 bases between. CDR3 bases: TGTGCCAGCAGCTTAGATATACTTCACTATGGCTACACCTTC. Translated: CASSLDILHYGYTF. Drawing the rest from reference TRBV11-3 and TRBJ1-2, the complete variable domain is EAGVVQSPRYKIIEKKQPVAFWCNPISGHNTLYWYLQNLGQGPELLIRYENEEAVDDSQLPKDRFSAERLKGVDSTLKIQPAELGDSAVYLCASSLDILHYGYTFGSGTRLTVV.

The chain employs TRBV6-2 or TRBV6-3 and TRBJ2-3; TRBD1 aligns across 11 bases. The CDR3 has 18 residues. CDR1 and CDR2 (germline): MNHEY, SVGEGT. Trimming cost V 1 base and J 2 bases; bases outside gene matches: 8. In DNA form, the CDR3 reads TGTGCCAGCAGTTACTTATTCGGACAGGGGGCGAACACAGATACGCAGTATTTT. It specifies CASSYLFGQGANTDTQYF.

This rearrangement joins TRBV27 to TRBJ1-5; D perhaps matches TRBD1 (5 bases). This CDR3 is 15 amino acids long. CDR1 is MNHEY, CDR2 SMNVEV, per germline (reference sequence). The V gene lost 2 bases and the J gene lost 2 bases, with 10 bases spanning the gap. CDR3 protein: CASSLGGLGNQPQHF. DNA for the CDR3: TGTGCCAGCAGTTTAGGGGGGTTGGGCAATCAGCCCCAGCATTTT.

This clone was picked up one time. The J gene is TRBJ1-5, the V gene TRBV7-8; no definite D call. The V gene's germline CDR1 is SGHVS and CDR2 FQNEAQ. This CDR3 has 15 residues. Trimming removed 2 bases from V and 0 bases from J, with 8 bases in between. In nucleotides, the CDR3 is TGTGCCAGCAGCTTAACAGTAACTAGCAATCAGCCCCAGCATTTT. It specifies CASSLTVTSNQPQHF.

The chain combines TRBV6-1 with TRBJ1-4; D unresolved. V was cut by 1 base and J by 3 bases, with 6 bases left in between. The CDR3 totals 14 residues. Germline CDR1 and CDR2: MNHNS and SASEGT. The CDR3 reads CASSEDRANEKLFF. The CDR3, as DNA: TGTGCCAGCAGTGAAGACAGAGCTAATGAAAAACTGTTTTTT.

This clone was seen more than once but under ten times. For the CDR3, the DNA is TGTGCCACCGAGGTCCTCTCTGGAAACACCATATATTTT. Amino acid sequence: CATEVLSGNTIYF. The chain recombines TRBV19 with TRBJ1-3; unclear D gene. The V gene lost 10 bases and the J gene lost 0 bases, with 10 bases spanning the gap. CDR3 size: 13 residues. Per germline, CDR1 LNHDA and CDR2 SQIVND (reference sequence).

The V and J genes are TRBV2 and TRBJ1-1, with TRBD1 identical over 8 bases. Germline assignment: CDR1 SNHLY and CDR2 FYNNEI. The J segment lost 3 bases and the V segment lost 7 bases, leaving 4 bases of the junction unmatched. CDR3 length: 13 residues. This chain's CDR3 is CASTQDRDTEAFF. The DNA for the CDR3 is TGTGCCAGCACCCAGGACAGGGACACTGAAGCTTTCTTT.

CDR3 region: CAISVSLGSGGQSQETQYF. The CDR3, as DNA: TGTGCCATCAGTGTCTCTCTGGGAAGCGGGGGGCAATCCCAAGAGACCCAGTACTTC. The chain combines TRBV10-3 with TRBJ2-5; 9 nucleotides match TRBD2. The CDR3 totals 19 residues. The trim removed 4 bases at V and 1 base at J, leaving 16 bases unmatched. CDR1 ENHRY and CDR2 SYGVKD come from the germline V gene.

V and J are TRBV29-1 and TRBJ1-2; D gene uncertain. V was cut by 2 bases and J by 3 bases, with 4 bases left in between. CDR1 is SQVTM, CDR2 ANQGSEA, per germline. This CDR3 contains 11 residues. The CDR3 loop is CSVEQDYGYTF. CDR3 in DNA: TGCAGCGTTGAACAGGACTATGGCTACACCTTC.